The T cell receptor (beta chain) described here comes from a study of cytomegalovirus exposure and HLA in healthy donors. Study as a whole: A data release that came early held some 79 million unique TCRs from HLA-typed donors.

In regard to this clone: Its antigen is undetermined.

The PCR contained 60 Vbeta and 13 Jbeta primers. Sequencing used immunoSEQ multiplex PCR; TCRdb keeps in-frame clones, though not all of them. The sample contains about 88,000 clones, about 90% of which appear only once. The CDR3 sequence is 12 residues long. Trimming left V 8 bases short and J 2 bases short, with 10 bases between. Germline V gives CDR1 MDHEN, CDR2 SYDVKM. Regarding the study as a whole: Accounts indicate the classifier identified cytomegalovirus status with strong specificity and sensitivity. Other equally common chains were less clonally expanded than HLA-associated TCR beta chains, a later analysis showed. Within the data, a cluster of highly shared sequence variants was likely a sequencing artifact.

This TCR derives from a man in his late teens or twenties in good health and CMV-seronegative. The sequencing sample was made of PBMCs. The chain couples TRBV28 to TRBJ2-7, with D uncertain. CDR3 residues: CASLQVPYEQYF. The CDR3 DNA follows: TGTGCCAGCCTGCAGGTCCCCTACGAGCAGTACTTC.